One and the same sample provided the 28 T cell receptor beta chains below, sequenced in a study of T-cell reconstitution after alpha-beta-depleted transplantation in children. Preparing the TCRbeta library involved the use of unique molecular identifiers. In TCRdb, the PCR reads were re-called with MiXCR into one record per CDR3 protein. The profile shows about 980,000 distinct CDR3 sequences, roughly 31% of them singletons. This specimen consisted of PBMCs, mostly from graft donor cells, obtained 360 days after TCRalphabeta/CD19-depleted stem cell transplant. These receptors were collected from a boy under two years old who had a stem cell transplant for SCID, so the T cells may come from the graft donor.

This clonotype was observed a handful of times. This rearrangement joins TRBV4-2 to TRBJ2-1; 7 bases map to TRBD2. This CDR3 spans 13 amino acids. With 0 bases clipped from V and 8 bases from J, the junction kept 1 base outside the gene matches. Germline loops: CDR1 LGHNA, CDR2 YNFKEQ. CDR3 DNA sequence: TGTGCCAGCAGCCAAGATGGGGGGGATGAGCAGTTCTTC. It is translated as CASSQDGGDEQFF.

This clonotype has more than one count but fewer than ten. The DNA for the CDR3 is TGTGCCACCAGTGAGGCGACAGGGGGCTCCTACAATGAGCAGTTCTTC. This gives the protein CATSEATGGSYNEQFF. The rearrangement uses TRBV24-1 and TRBJ2-1; TRBD1 aligns across 9 bases. Germline-derived CDR1 and CDR2 are KGHDR and SFDVKD. CDR3 size: 16 residues. The ends lost 4 bases at V and 0 bases at J; junction bases unmatched: 3.

This clonotype was detected only a few times. CDR3 nucleotide sequence: TGTGCCAGTTCGATAGCGGGCCAAGGGGATGAGCAGTTCTTC. It is translated as CASSIAGQGDEQFF. The V call is TRBV19, the J call TRBJ2-1; TRBD2 agrees at 7 bases. CDR1 and CDR2 (germline): LNHDA, SQIVND (reference sequence). With 8 bases clipped from V and 8 bases from J, the junction kept 12 bases outside the gene matches. CDR3 length: 14 amino acids.

This clonotype was seen a few times. The chain links TRBV20-1 to TRBJ2-5, with 10 bases aligning to TRBD1. From germline, CDR1 is DFQATT and CDR2 SNEGSKA (reference sequence). The CDR3 runs to 13 residues. V lost 3 bases to trimming and J lost 4 bases; unmatched junction nucleotides: 2. CDR3 nucleotides: TGCAGTGCTAGTCGGGACAGGGGAGAGACCCAGTACTTC. The encoded protein is CSASRDRGETQYF.

This clonotype showed up just a few times. The rearrangement joins TRBV20-1 to TRBJ1-5; 10 positions agree with TRBD1. Losses at the gene ends were 4 bases for V and 7 bases for J; bases not matched to a gene: 13. The CDR3 loop spans 16 amino acids. Germline CDR1 DFQATT, CDR2 SNEGSKA (reference sequence). CDR3 protein: CSATPPPGQGGQPQHF. The CDR3 bases are TGCAGTGCTACTCCACCACCCGGACAGGGGGGGCAGCCCCAGCATTTT.

Here the CDR3 reads CATSGRGTLQETQYF. CDR3 in DNA: TGTGCCACCAGTGGAAGGGGTACTCTCCAAGAGACCCAGTACTTC. The J gene is TRBJ2-5, the V gene TRBV24-1; D perhaps matches TRBD1 (5 bases). Trimming cost V 5 bases and J 1 base, with 13 bases left between them. The CDR3 covers 15 residues. The V gene's germline CDR1 is KGHDR and CDR2 SFDVKD.

This clonotype was detected ten times or more. The V call is TRBV27, the J call TRBJ2-7; unclear D gene. This CDR3 contains 12 residues. CDR1 is MNHEY, CDR2 SMNVEV, per germline (reference sequence). Trimming pared 6 bases from V and 5 bases from J, leaving 11 bases between. DNA for the CDR3: TGTGCCAGCAGCTCTCGCGAGGACGAGCAGTACTTC. Its protein is CASSSREDEQYF.

This clonotype showed up many times. J is TRBJ2-3 and V is TRBV5-1; tentatively, D is TRBD1 (6 bases). Trimming removed 0 bases from V and 0 bases from J, with 11 bases in between. This CDR3 contains 16 residues. Per the germline V gene, CDR1 is SGHRS and CDR2 is YFSETQ. The CDR3 loop reads CASSLDRAASTDTQYF. The CDR3 nucleotides read TGCGCCAGCAGCTTGGACAGGGCTGCTAGCACAGATACGCAGTATTTT.

This clonotype has just a few counts. The rearrangement links TRBV9 to TRBJ2-2; 9 bases line up with TRBD2. J was trimmed by 6 bases and V by 0 bases; bases with no gene match: 3. Germline loops: CDR1 SGDLS, CDR2 YYNGEE. CDR3 length: 15 residues. The CDR3 here is CASSVVAGEAGELFF. Written as DNA, the CDR3 is TGTGCCAGCAGCGTAGTAGCGGGGGAGGCCGGGGAGCTGTTTTTT. The entire variable domain, with the rest obtained from reference TRBV9 and TRBJ2-2, is as follows: DSGVTQTPKHLITATGQRVTLRCSPRSGDLSVYWYQQSLDQGLQFLIQYYNGEERAKGNILERFSAQQFPDLHSELNLSSLELGDSALYFCASSVVAGEAGELFFGEGSRLTVL.

This clonotype has a handful of counts. This sequence joins TRBV7-3 and TRBJ2-1, with 13 bases matching TRBD2. The CDR3 contains 19 residues. Losses at the gene ends were 1 base for V and 0 bases for J; bases not matched to a gene: 6. Germline V gene lookup returns CDR1 SGHTA and CDR2 FQGTGA. The CDR3 here is CASSLIGTSGESSYNEQFF. CDR3 nucleotides: TGTGCCAGCAGCTTAATTGGGACTAGCGGGGAGAGCTCCTACAATGAGCAGTTCTTC.

This clonotype appeared a few times. The rearrangement joins TRBV20-1 to TRBJ2-7, with 8 bases identical to TRBD2. Unmatched junction bases numbered 9, after V lost 2 bases and J lost 0 bases. CDR3 length equals 16 residues. Germline assignment: CDR1 DFQATT and CDR2 SNEGSKA (reference sequence). The CDR3 DNA reads as TGCAGTGCTAGACGGGCGGGGGGCCGGGTCTCCTACGAGCAGTACTTC. Protein product: CSARRAGGRVSYEQYF.

This clonotype was detected a few times. The genes are TRBV20-1 and TRBJ2-7; 9 positions agree with TRBD1. The germline V gene encodes CDR1 DFQATT and CDR2 SNEGSKA (reference sequence). V lost 5 bases, J lost 7 bases, and 6 bases stayed unmatched. This CDR3 has 12 amino acids. CDR3 bases: TGCAGTGCTTCCGGGACAGGGTGGGAGCAGTACTTC. This encodes CSASGTGWEQYF.

V is TRBV7-6 and J is TRBJ2-1; 12 bases match TRBD2. This CDR3 has 17 residues. Germline CDR1 SGHVS, CDR2 FNYEAQ. V lost 2 bases to trimming and J lost 7 bases; unmatched junction nucleotides: 9. The CDR3 DNA is TGTGCCAGCAGCTTATCCTCTAGCGGGGGGGCCATGAATGAGCAGTTCTTC. This sequence encodes CASSLSSSGGAMNEQFF.

In its sample, this clonotype was seen many times. The chain uses TRBV25-1 and TRBJ2-1; TRBD1 agrees at 10 bases. The germline CDR1 and CDR2 sequences are MGHDK and SYGVNS. The CDR3 is 16 amino acids. V dropped 5 bases and J dropped 5; count of bases not matched to a gene: 9. The CDR3, as DNA: TGTGCCAGCAGTCTCCTGACAGGGGGCTTGAACAATGAGCAGTTCTTC. Protein product: CASSLLTGGLNNEQFF.

About this clonotype itself: A single base separates this from a much larger clone, so it may be a read error. V and J are TRBV18 and TRBJ1-1; D is perhaps TRBD1 (6 bases). The germline V gene has CDR1 KGHSH and CDR2 LQKENI. The CDR3 loop spans 14 amino acids. V lost 3 bases and J 1 base, leaving 9 bases between the germline ends. DNA for the CDR3: TGTGCCAGCTCACCCGGGACAACGAACACTGAAGCTTTCTTT. Residues: CASSPGTTNTEAFF.

This clonotype was seen a handful of times. The V gene is TRBV12-3 or TRBV12-4, the J gene TRBJ2-7, with 12 bases matching TRBD2. This CDR3 contains 18 residues. Unmatched junction bases numbered 8, after V lost 2 bases and J lost 0 bases. The CDR3 protein is CASSLFFRGLAGSYEQYF. The CDR3 DNA follows: TGTGCCAGCAGTTTATTCTTTCGGGGACTAGCGGGCTCCTACGAGCAGTACTTC.

The V call is TRBV2, the J call TRBJ2-7; the D gene could be TRBD1 or TRBD2 (6 bases each). V was cut by 1 base and J by 7 bases, with 11 bases left in between. The CDR3 is made up of 13 amino acids. Germline V gene data show CDR1 as SNHLY and CDR2 as FYNNEI. CDR3 in amino acids: CASSEGGAREQYF. CDR3 DNA: TGTGCCAGCAGTGAAGGGGGGGCGCGGGAGCAGTACTTC.

The chain joins TRBV5-1 to TRBJ2-6; D uncertain. The CDR3 consists of 15 residues. CDR1 and CDR2 from the germline V gene are SGHRS and YFSETQ. Trimming took 3 bases from V and 0 from J, leaving 7 bases between them. CDR3 bases: TGCGCCAGCAGCTCGGACCTCTCTGGGGCCAACGTCCTGACTTTC. Translated: CASSSDLSGANVLTF.

Only a few counts were recorded for this clonotype. The chain carries TRBV7-9 and TRBJ2-7; no definite D call. Trimming removed 3 bases at V and 4 bases at J, with 10 bases between. CDR1 SEHNR and CDR2 FQNEAQ come from the germline V gene (reference sequence). The CDR3 is made up of 13 amino acids. The CDR3: CASSFGKPYEQYF. Here the CDR3 DNA reads TGTGCCAGCAGCTTTGGCAAACCTTACGAGCAGTACTTC.

The genes are TRBV15 and TRBJ2-7, with D perhaps assigned TRBD1 or TRBD2 (5 bases each). The CDR3 spans 16 residues. Germline V lookup: CDR1 LNHNV, CDR2 YYDKDF (reference sequence). The ends were cut back, 0 bases at V and 4 bases at J, with 16 bases in the middle. The CDR3 reads CATSRDGAGRQYEQYF. DNA of the CDR3: TGTGCCACCAGCAGAGATGGGGCAGGGAGACAGTACGAGCAGTACTTC.

V and J are TRBV30 and TRBJ1-2; D is possibly TRBD1 (5 bases). Germline CDR1 and CDR2: GTSNPN and SVGIG (reference sequence). Between the trimmed V and J ends, which lost 5 bases and 4 bases, there was a span of 14 bases. The CDR3 covers 13 residues. The CDR3 bases are TGTGCCTGGGCGGCCGGGACGGCCTATGGCTACACCTTC. Translation gives CAWAAGTAYGYTF.

V gene TRBV5-1 combines with J gene TRBJ2-7, with a weak D call TRBD2 (5 bases). The CDR3 length is 13 residues. V gave up 1 base and J gave up 6 bases, with 11 bases separating them. Germline CDR1 and CDR2: SGHRS and YFSETQ. This chain's CDR3 is CASSLLEGGEQYF. The CDR3, as DNA: TGCGCCAGCAGCTTGCTAGAGGGCGGCGAGCAGTACTTC.

The sample holds a few counts of this clonotype. This rearrangement joins TRBV11-1 to TRBJ2-2; D is undetermined. Per the germline V gene, CDR1 is SGHAT and CDR2 is FQDESV (reference sequence). V lost 2 bases and J lost 1, with 8 bases in between. The CDR3 totals 15 residues. CDR3: CASSLSPLNTGELFF. The CDR3 nucleotides are TGTGCCAGCAGCTTATCGCCTTTGAACACCGGGGAGCTGTTTTTT.

The rearrangement joins TRBV12-3 or TRBV12-4 to TRBJ2-5; 7 bases are a match to TRBD1. V dropped 2 bases and J dropped 4; count of bases not matched to a gene: 7. The CDR3 extends over 15 amino acids. CDR3 region: CASSLWPGGRETQYF. CDR3 DNA sequence: TGTGCCAGCAGTTTATGGCCAGGGGGAAGAGAGACCCAGTACTTC.

This clonotype was seen a handful of times. The J gene is TRBJ2-4, the V gene TRBV20-1; maybe TRBD2 (6 bases). Germline loops: CDR1 DFQATT, CDR2 SNEGSKA (reference sequence). Trimming left V 1 base short and J 2 bases short, with 21 bases between. This CDR3 contains 18 residues. CDR3 DNA sequence: TGCAGTGCTAGAGGTGTGGCGGGGAAAGTGGGTACCAAAAACATTCAGTACTTC. Its protein is CSARGVAGKVGTKNIQYF.

This clonotype was seen a few times. The V gene is TRBV9, the J gene TRBJ1-3; the D gene is possibly TRBD1 (6 bases). CDR3 length equals 17 residues. V dropped 3 bases and J dropped 2 bases, with 18 bases sitting between them. The germline V gene encodes CDR1 SGDLS and CDR2 YYNGEE. CDR3 region: CASSADPQGSTGNTIYF. The CDR3 coding sequence is TGTGCCAGCAGCGCAGACCCACAGGGATCGACTGGAAACACCATATATTTT. The entire variable domain, with the rest obtained from reference TRBV9 and TRBJ1-3, is as follows: DSGVTQTPKHLITATGQRVTLRCSPRSGDLSVYWYQQSLDQGLQFLIQYYNGEERAKGNILERFSAQQFPDLHSELNLSSLELGDSALYFCASSADPQGSTGNTIYFGEGSWLTVV.

V gene TRBV19 combines with J gene TRBJ2-2; no clear D. This CDR3 contains 16 residues. Germline CDR1 is LNHDA and CDR2 is SQIVND (reference sequence). V gave up 3 bases and J gave up 3 bases, with 14 bases separating them. The CDR3 bases are TGTGCCAGTAGTATCCAGCTGTCCCTTCACACCGGGGAGCTGTTTTTT. Its translation: CASSIQLSLHTGELFF. The whole variable domain, remainder taken from reference TRBV19 and TRBJ2-2, is DGGITQSPKYLFRKEGQNVTLSCEQNLNHDAMYWYRQDPGQGLRLIYYSQIVNDFQKGDIAEGYSVSREKKESFPLTVTSAQKNPTAFYLCASSIQLSLHTGELFFGEGSRLTVL.

The chain uses TRBV7-9 and TRBJ2-2; 10 bases fit TRBD2. CDR1 and CDR2 (germline): SEHNR, FQNEAQ (reference sequence). Unmatched junction bases numbered 11, after V lost 8 bases and J lost 8 bases. This CDR3 has 15 amino acids. For the CDR3, the DNA is TGTGCCAGCGAGGTACTAGCGGGGATTTCGGGGGAGCTGTTTTTT. It codes for CASEVLAGISGELFF.